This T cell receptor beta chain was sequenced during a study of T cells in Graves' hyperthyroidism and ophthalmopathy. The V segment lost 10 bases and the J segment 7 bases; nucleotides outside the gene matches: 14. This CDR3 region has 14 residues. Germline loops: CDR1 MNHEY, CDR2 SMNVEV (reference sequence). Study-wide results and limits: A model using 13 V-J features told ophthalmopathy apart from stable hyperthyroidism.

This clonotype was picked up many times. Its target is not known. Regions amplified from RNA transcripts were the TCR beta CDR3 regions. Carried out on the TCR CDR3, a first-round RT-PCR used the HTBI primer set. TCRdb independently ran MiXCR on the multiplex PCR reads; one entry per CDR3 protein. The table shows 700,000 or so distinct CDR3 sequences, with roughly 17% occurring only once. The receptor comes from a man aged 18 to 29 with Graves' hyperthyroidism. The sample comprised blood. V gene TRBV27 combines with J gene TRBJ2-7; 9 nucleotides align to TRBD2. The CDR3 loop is CATRPGLALREQYF. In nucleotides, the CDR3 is TGTGCCACCCGCCCGGGACTAGCTTTACGAGAGCAGTACTTC.